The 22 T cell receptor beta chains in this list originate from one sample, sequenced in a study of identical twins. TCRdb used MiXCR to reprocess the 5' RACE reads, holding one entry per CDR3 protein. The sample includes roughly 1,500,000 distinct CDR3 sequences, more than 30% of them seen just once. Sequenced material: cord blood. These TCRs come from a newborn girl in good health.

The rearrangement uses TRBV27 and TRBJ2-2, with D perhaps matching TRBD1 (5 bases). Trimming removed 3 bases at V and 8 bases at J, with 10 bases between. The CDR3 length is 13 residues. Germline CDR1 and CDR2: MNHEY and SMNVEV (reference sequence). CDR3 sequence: CASSFRRVGELFF. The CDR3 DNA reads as TGTGCCAGCAGTTTCCGCAGGGTGGGGGAGCTGTTTTTT.

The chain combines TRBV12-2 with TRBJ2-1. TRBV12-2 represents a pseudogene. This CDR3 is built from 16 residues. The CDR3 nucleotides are TGTGCAAGTCGCTTAGGGACTAGCGGGAACGAAAGTGAGCAGTTCTTC. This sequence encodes CASRLGTSGNESEQFF.

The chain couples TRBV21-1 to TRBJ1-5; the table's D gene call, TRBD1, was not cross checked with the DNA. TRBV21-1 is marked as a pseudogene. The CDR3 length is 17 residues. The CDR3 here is CASSLAQGDYSNQPQHF. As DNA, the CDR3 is TGTGCCAGCAGCTTAGCCCAGGGGGATTATAGCAATCAGCCCCAGCATTTT.

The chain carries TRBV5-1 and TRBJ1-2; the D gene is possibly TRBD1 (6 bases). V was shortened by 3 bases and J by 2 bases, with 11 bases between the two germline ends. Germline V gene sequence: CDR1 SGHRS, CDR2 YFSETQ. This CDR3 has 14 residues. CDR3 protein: CASSSGDKNYGYTF. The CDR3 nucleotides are TGCGCCAGCAGCTCGGGGGACAAAAACTATGGCTACACCTTC.

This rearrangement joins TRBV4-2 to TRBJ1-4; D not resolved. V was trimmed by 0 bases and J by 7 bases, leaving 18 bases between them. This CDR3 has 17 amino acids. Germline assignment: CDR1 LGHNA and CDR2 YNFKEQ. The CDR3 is CASSQEGSGLSGEKLFF. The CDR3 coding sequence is TGTGCCAGCAGCCAAGAGGGTTCTGGCCTATCGGGTGAAAAACTGTTTTTT.

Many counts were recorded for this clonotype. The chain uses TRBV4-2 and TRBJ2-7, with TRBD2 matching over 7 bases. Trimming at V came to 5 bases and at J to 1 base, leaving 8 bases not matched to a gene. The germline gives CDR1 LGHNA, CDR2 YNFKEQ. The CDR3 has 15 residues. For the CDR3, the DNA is TGTGCCAGCAGCTCCCTAAGCGGGGATTCCTACGAGCAGTACTTC. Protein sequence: CASSSLSGDSYEQYF.

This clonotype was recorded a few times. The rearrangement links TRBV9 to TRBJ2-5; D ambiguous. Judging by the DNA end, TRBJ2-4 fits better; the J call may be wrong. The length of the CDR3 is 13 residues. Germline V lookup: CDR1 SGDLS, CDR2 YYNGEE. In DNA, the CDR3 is TGTGCCAGCAGCTCAAACCAGGCTCACATTCAGTACTTC. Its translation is CASSSNQAHIQYF.

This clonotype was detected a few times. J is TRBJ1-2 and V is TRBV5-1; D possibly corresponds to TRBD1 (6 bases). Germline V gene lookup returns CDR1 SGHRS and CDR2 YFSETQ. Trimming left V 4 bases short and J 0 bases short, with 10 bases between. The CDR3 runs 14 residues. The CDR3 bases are TGCGCCAGCAGCCGGGACACCGCTAACTATGGCTACACCTTC. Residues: CASSRDTANYGYTF.

The CDR3 nucleotides are TGTGCCAGCAATGACAGGGTAGACGCTTTCTTT. Translating gives CASNDRVDAFF. This chain uses TRBV6-6 with TRBJ1-1; 7 nucleotides match TRBD1. Per germline, CDR1 MNHNY and CDR2 SVGAGI (reference sequence). The CDR3 contains 11 residues. V lost 7 bases and J lost 11; bases outside the gene matches: 7.

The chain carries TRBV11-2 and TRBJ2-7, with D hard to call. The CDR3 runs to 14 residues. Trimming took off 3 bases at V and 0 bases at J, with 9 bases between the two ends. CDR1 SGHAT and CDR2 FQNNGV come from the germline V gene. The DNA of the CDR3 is TGTGCCAGCAGCTTTCCGGACCCCTCCTACGAGCAGTACTTC. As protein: CASSFPDPSYEQYF.

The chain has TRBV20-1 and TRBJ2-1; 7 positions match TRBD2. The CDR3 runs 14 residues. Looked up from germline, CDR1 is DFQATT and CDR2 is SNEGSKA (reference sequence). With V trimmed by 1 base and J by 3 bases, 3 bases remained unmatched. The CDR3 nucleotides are TGCAGTGCTAGAGGGGAGGGATACTACAATGAGCAGTTCTTC. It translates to CSARGEGYYNEQFF.

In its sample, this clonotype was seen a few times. The CDR3 bases are TGTGCCAGCAGAAGGGACAGGGTGGCTGAAGCTTTCTTT. Encoded protein: CASRRDRVAEAFF. V and J are TRBV6-2 or TRBV6-3 and TRBJ1-1, with 9 bases matching TRBD1. The V gene's germline CDR1 is MNHEY and CDR2 SVGEGT. CDR3 length: 13 amino acids. V lost 6 bases and J lost 6; bases outside the gene matches: 5.

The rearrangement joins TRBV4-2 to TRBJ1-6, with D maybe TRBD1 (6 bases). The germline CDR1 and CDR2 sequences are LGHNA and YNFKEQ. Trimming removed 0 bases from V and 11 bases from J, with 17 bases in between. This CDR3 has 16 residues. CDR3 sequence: CASSQEQTRGGPPLHF. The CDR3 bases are TGTGCCAGCAGCCAAGAACAGACCAGGGGTGGCCCACCCCTCCACTTT.

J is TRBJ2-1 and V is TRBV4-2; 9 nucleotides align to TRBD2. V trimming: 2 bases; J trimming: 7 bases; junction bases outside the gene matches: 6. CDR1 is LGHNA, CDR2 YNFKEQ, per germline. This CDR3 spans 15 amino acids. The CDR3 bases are TGTGCCAGCAGCCAATATAGCGGGAGCCAGAATGAGCAGTTCTTC. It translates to CASSQYSGSQNEQFF.

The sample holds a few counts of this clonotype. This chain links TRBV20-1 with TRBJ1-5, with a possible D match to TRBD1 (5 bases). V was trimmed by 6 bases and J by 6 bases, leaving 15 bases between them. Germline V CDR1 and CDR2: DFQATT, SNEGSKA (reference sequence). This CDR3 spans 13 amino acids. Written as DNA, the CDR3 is TGCAGTGCCTTATCCCGGGGGACTCAGCCCCAGCATTTT. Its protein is CSALSRGTQPQHF.

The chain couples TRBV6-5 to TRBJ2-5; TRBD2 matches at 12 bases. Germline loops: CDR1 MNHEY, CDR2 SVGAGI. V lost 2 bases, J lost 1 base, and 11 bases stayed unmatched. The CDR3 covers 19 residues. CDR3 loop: CASSYARLAGESGQETQYF. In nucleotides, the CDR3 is TGTGCCAGCAGTTACGCGAGACTAGCGGGAGAAAGCGGCCAAGAGACCCAGTACTTC.

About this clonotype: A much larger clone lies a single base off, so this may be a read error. DNA for the CDR3: TGTGCCACCAATGATTTGGGACAGAACACCGGGGAGCTGTTTTTT. It translates to CATNDLGQNTGELFF. V usage is TRBV24-1 and J usage is TRBJ2-2; a possible D gene is TRBD1 (6 bases). The CDR3 runs 15 residues. Germline CDR1 is KGHDR and CDR2 is SFDVKD.

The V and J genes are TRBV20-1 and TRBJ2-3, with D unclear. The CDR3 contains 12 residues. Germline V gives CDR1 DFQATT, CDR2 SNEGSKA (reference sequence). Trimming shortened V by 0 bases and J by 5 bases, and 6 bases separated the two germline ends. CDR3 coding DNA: TGCAGTGCTAGAGATCGCATAGATACGCAGTATTTT. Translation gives CSARDRIDTQYF.

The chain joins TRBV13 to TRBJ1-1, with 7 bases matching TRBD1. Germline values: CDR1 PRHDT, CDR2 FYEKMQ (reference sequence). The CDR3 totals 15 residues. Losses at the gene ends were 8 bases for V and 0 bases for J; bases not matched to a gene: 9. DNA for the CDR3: TGTGCCAGCGGCGAGGGACAGTTCATGAACACTGAAGCTTTCTTT. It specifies CASGEGQFMNTEAFF.

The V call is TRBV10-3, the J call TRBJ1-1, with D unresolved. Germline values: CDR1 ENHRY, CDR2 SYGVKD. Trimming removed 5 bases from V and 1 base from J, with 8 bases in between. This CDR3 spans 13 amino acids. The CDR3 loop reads CAISPMENTEAFF. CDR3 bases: TGTGCCATCAGTCCCATGGAGAACACTGAAGCTTTCTTT.

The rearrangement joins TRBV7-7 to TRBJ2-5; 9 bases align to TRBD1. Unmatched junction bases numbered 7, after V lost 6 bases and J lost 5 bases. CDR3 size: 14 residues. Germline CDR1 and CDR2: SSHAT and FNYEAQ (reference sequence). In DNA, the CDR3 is TGTGCCAGCAGTGTAACAGGGGGCGCCGAGACCCAGTACTTC. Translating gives CASSVTGGAETQYF.

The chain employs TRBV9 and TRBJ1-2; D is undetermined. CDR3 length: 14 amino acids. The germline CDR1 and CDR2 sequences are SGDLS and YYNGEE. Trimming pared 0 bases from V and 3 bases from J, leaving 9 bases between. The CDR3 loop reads CASSVEPRDYGYTF. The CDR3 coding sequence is TGTGCCAGCAGCGTAGAACCGAGGGACTATGGCTACACCTTC.